The clone carrying this TCR beta chain came up a few times. The data stem from a study of blood T cell repertoires in COVID-19. Measured with immunoSEQ multiplex PCR; TCRdb has only the in-frame clones, and not every one. The sample records about 300,000 clones, about 89% being singletons. Germline V gives CDR1 LNHNV, CDR2 YYDKDF (reference sequence). V shed 7 bases and J 0 bases; nucleotides not matched to a gene: 7. The CDR3 covers 15 residues. This receptor was obtained from a man aged 60 to 69 who had recovered from COVID-19. The chain is built from TRBV15 and TRBJ1-1; 8 bases agree with TRBD1. The sample taken for sequencing was PBMCs or T cells enriched from blood (not recorded which). CDR3 loop: CATKTGVGMNTEAFF. In nucleotides, the CDR3 is TGTGCCACCAAGACAGGGGTCGGAATGAACACTGAAGCTTTCTTT.